This TCR beta chain comes out of a study of vaccination and CD4 T cells after COVID-19. Turning to the study itself: Investigators drew the post-COVID samples a median around 100 days after diagnosis, with a range of 35 to 161. Study-level results: The appearance of a median approximately 90% of reactive clones in convalescent patients occurred only post-vaccination.

This CDR3 has 13 amino acids. Germline loops: CDR1 SEHNR, CDR2 FQNEAQ (reference sequence). Trimming took off 2 bases at V and 7 bases at J, with 12 bases between the two ends. The Oncomine TCR Beta short-read assay generated sequence data from the DNA of cultured CD4+ T cells. The source of extracted genomic DNA was cultured CD4+ T cells. MiXCR was run by TCRdb on the PCR reads, yielding one entry per CDR3 protein. The sample holds 17,000 or so distinct CDR3 sequences, roughly 45% seen once. The treatment: roughly 11-day PBMC culture with coronavirus spike peptide pools or control peptides (ViraFEST assay). Following culture for 10 days, CD4+ T cells were isolated by negative selection. As concerns this clonotype: No antigen is known for it.

This chain joins TRBV7-9 and TRBJ2-7, with a possible D match to TRBD1 (7 bases). The starting material was CD4+ T cells from blood, cultured in vitro, obtained before SARS-CoV-2 vaccination. The sequence was collected from a human donor who had recovered from COVID-19. The CDR3, as DNA: TGTGCCAGCAGCTTATCAGGGGGAGGAGAGCAGTACTTC. Translating it yields CASSLSGGGEQYF.